A single sample gave rise to the 26 T cell receptor beta chains below, sequenced in a study of blood T cell repertoires in COVID-19. Clones were read by immunoSEQ multiplex PCR, and TCRdb kept only the in-frame ones, dropping some. The data show approximately 230,000 clones, 86% seen once. Sequences were obtained from PBMCs or T cells enriched from blood (not recorded which). The receptors were sampled from a man aged 40-49 years who had recovered from COVID-19.

This chain uses TRBV29-1 with TRBJ2-1; 10 bases are shared with TRBD2. After removal of 7 bases from V and 10 bases from J, the junction contained 19 bases not matched to a gene. This CDR3 has 16 residues. Germline-derived CDR1 and CDR2 are SQVTM and ANQGSEA. The CDR3 sequence: CSADPAVAGGTEEQFF. In DNA form, the CDR3 reads TGCAGCGCCGACCCGGCGGTAGCGGGGGGTACGGAAGAGCAGTTCTTC.

The rearrangement links TRBV4-2 to TRBJ1-6; no clear D. Per germline, CDR1 LGHNA and CDR2 YNFKEQ. With 2 bases removed from V and 6 bases from J, the gap between germline ends came to 8 bases. The CDR3 has 14 residues. In DNA form, the CDR3 reads TGTGCCAGCAGCCAATTATCGGGTAATTCACCCCTCCACTTT. Translating it yields CASSQLSGNSPLHF.

The CDR3 nucleotides are TGTGCCAGTTATACAGGGCGGTCCGAGCAGTACTTC. Protein sequence: CASYTGRSEQYF. The J gene is TRBJ2-7, the V gene TRBV2, with D tentatively TRBD1 (6 bases). Trimming pared 9 bases from V and 6 bases from J, leaving 15 bases between. The CDR3 extends over 12 amino acids. The germline V gene has CDR1 SNHLY and CDR2 FYNNEI.

The chain combines TRBV28 with TRBJ2-4, with D perhaps TRBD1 (5 bases). This CDR3 spans 15 amino acids. Trimming shortened V by 4 bases and J by 2 bases, and 12 bases separated the two germline ends. Germline V CDR1 and CDR2: MDHEN, SYDVKM. The CDR3 region is CASSSHQGPKNIQYF. CDR3 in DNA: TGTGCCAGCAGTTCACACCAGGGTCCCAAAAACATTCAGTACTTC.

The rearrangement links TRBV13 to TRBJ1-3; TRBD1 matches 7 bases. The CDR3 runs 16 residues. CDR1 PRHDT and CDR2 FYEKMQ come from the germline V gene (reference sequence). After removal of 5 bases from V and 0 bases from J, the junction contained 7 bases not matched to a gene. CDR3 coding DNA: TGTGCCAGCAGCCCCGGACAGGCTTACTCTGGAAACACCATATATTTT. It encodes CASSPGQAYSGNTIYF.

The chain uses TRBV7-8 and TRBJ2-7; 11 bases map to TRBD1. The V and J ends lost 1 base and 5 bases, in that order; junction bases with no gene match: 7. There are 16 residues in the CDR3. Germline V gives CDR1 SGHVS, CDR2 FQNEAQ. The chain's CDR3 is CASSLDLGQGADEQYF. The CDR3 DNA follows: TGTGCCAGCAGCTTAGATCTCGGACAGGGGGCGGACGAGCAGTACTTC.

Comments on this clone: The same CDR3 also results from other DNA sequences found in this sample. The chain uses TRBV13 and TRBJ2-7, with D possibly being TRBD1 (6 bases). CDR3 length: 14 residues. Trimming took 0 bases from V and 2 from J, leaving 8 bases between them. In germline, CDR1 is PRHDT, CDR2 FYEKMQ (reference sequence). The CDR3 sequence: CASSLGQGTYEQYF. In nucleotides, the CDR3 is TGTGCCAGCAGCTTAGGGCAGGGGACCTACGAGCAGTACTTC.

This chain uses TRBV5-1 with TRBJ2-7, with TRBD2 matching over 9 bases. In germline, CDR1 is SGHRS, CDR2 YFSETQ. After removal of 4 bases from V and 0 bases from J, the junction contained 5 bases not matched to a gene. This CDR3 has 15 amino acids. CDR3 DNA: TGCGCCAGCAGCCAACGGACTAGCGTCTCCTACGAGCAGTACTTC. This translates into CASSQRTSVSYEQYF.

The chain employs TRBV25-1 and TRBJ2-1; 9 bases are shared with TRBD2. Germline lookup yields CDR1 MGHDK and CDR2 SYGVNS. After removal of 4 bases from V and 7 bases from J, the junction contained 14 bases not matched to a gene. The CDR3 spans 17 residues. The CDR3, as DNA: TGTGCCAGCAGTGGGCACCCTAGCGGGGCCACGCGGAATGAGCAGTTCTTC. Translated: CASSGHPSGATRNEQFF.

The J gene is TRBJ1-2, the V gene TRBV19; D not certain. Germline loops: CDR1 LNHDA, CDR2 SQIVND (reference sequence). The CDR3 spans 16 residues. Trimming removed 6 bases at V and 8 bases at J, with 25 bases between. The CDR3 bases are TGTGCCAGTAGAGACGGGGTTCAAGGGTATCTAGACGGCTACACCTTC. Translating gives CASRDGVQGYLDGYTF.

The chain employs TRBV9 and TRBJ1-3, with 8 bases lining up with TRBD1. The CDR3 loop spans 14 amino acids. V lost 4 bases, J lost 2 bases, and 2 bases stayed unmatched. Germline V lookup: CDR1 SGDLS, CDR2 YYNGEE. CDR3 sequence reads: CASSRTGTGNTIYF. The CDR3 coding sequence is TGTGCCAGCAGCCGGACAGGGACTGGAAACACCATATATTTT.

The chain couples TRBV5-1 to TRBJ2-3, with TRBD2 matching over 8 bases. V trimming: 0 bases; J trimming: 0 bases; junction bases outside the gene matches: 6. Germline CDR1 reads SGHRS; CDR2 reads YFSETQ. CDR3 length equals 17 residues. Here the CDR3 DNA reads TGCGCCAGCAGCTTGGAAGGGCGGGGGGCGAGCACAGATACGCAGTATTTT. Encoded protein: CASSLEGRGASTDTQYF.

CDR3 DNA sequence: TGTGCCAGTAGTCCCCGGCGGAAAGATAATGAAAAACTGTTTTTT. Its translation: CASSPRRKDNEKLFF. The genes are TRBV19 and TRBJ1-4; D gene unclear. The germline V gene encodes CDR1 LNHDA and CDR2 SQIVND (reference sequence). Deletions cut 5 bases from V and 4 bases from J, with 14 bases between. This CDR3 has 15 residues.

This clone came up a few times. The chain is built from TRBV7-9 and TRBJ1-1; TRBD1 might be the D (6 bases). In germline, CDR1 is SEHNR, CDR2 FQNEAQ (reference sequence). The CDR3 extends over 13 amino acids. The V and J ends lost 5 bases and 1 base respectively, with 8 bases between them. This chain's CDR3 is CASSETGNTEAFF. CDR3 sequence (DNA): TGTGCCAGCAGCGAGACAGGGAACACTGAAGCTTTCTTT.

This clone has just a few counts. The chain employs TRBV7-2 and TRBJ1-5; 7 positions agree with TRBD1. CDR1 and CDR2 (germline): SGHTA, FQGNSA. This CDR3 contains 14 residues. V lost 5 bases and J lost 7; bases outside the gene matches: 8. DNA of the CDR3: TGTGCCAGCAGCCAAGGGGGCGAGTGGCAGCCCCAGCATTTT. It specifies CASSQGGEWQPQHF.

As DNA, the CDR3 is TGTGCCAGCAGCTTGGTTTACAGGGGCGATTCCTACGAGCAGTACTTC. Amino acid sequence: CASSLVYRGDSYEQYF. The J gene is TRBJ2-7, the V gene TRBV5-5; 7 nucleotides agree with TRBD1. V was pared by 0 bases and J by 1 base, with 7 bases of the junction left unmatched. The length of the CDR3 is 16 residues. Germline V gives CDR1 SGHKS, CDR2 YYEKEE (reference sequence).

V usage is TRBV30 and J usage is TRBJ1-2, with TRBD1 identical over 7 bases. The J segment lost 0 bases and the V segment lost 5 bases, leaving 12 bases of the junction unmatched. Germline V lookup: CDR1 GTSNPN, CDR2 SVGIG (reference sequence). The CDR3 sequence is 16 residues long. The CDR3 is CAWSTGHRGSNYGYTF. Written as DNA, the CDR3 is TGTGCCTGGTCTACCGGGCACAGGGGTTCTAACTATGGCTACACCTTC.

This clone has just one count. This chain uses TRBV11-2 with TRBJ1-3; TRBD1 aligns across 10 bases. Per the germline V gene, CDR1 is SGHAT and CDR2 is FQNNGV. The CDR3 consists of 16 residues. The V and J ends lost 7 bases and 4 bases, in that order; junction bases with no gene match: 10. In DNA, the CDR3 is TGTGCCAGCACCGACACCGGGACAGGGGCCGGAAACACCATATATTTT. Translation: CASTDTGTGAGNTIYF.

A single count supports this clone. The gene calls are TRBV9 and TRBJ2-7, with 7 bases aligning to TRBD2. J gave up 3 bases and V 4 bases, and 1 base lay outside the gene matches. Germline loops: CDR1 SGDLS, CDR2 YYNGEE. The CDR3 contains 12 residues. The CDR3 is CASSPGGYEQYF. The CDR3 bases are TGTGCCAGCAGCCCGGGGGGCTACGAGCAGTACTTC.

The chain employs TRBV7-2 and TRBJ2-4; D is undetermined. Trimming left V 5 bases short and J 0 bases short, with 5 bases between. Germline V CDR1 and CDR2: SGHTA, FQGNSA. CDR3 length: 13 amino acids. CDR3 DNA: TGTGCCAGCAGCCCGTTAGCCAAAAACATTCAGTACTTC. This encodes CASSPLAKNIQYF. Supplemented by reference TRBV7-2 and TRBJ2-4, the full variable domain reads GAGVSQSPSNKVTEKGKDVELRCDPISGHTALYWYRQSLGQGLEFLIYFQGNSAPDKSGLPSDRFSAERTGGSVSTLTIQRTQQEDSAVYLCASSPLAKNIQYFGAGTRLSVL.

This chain uses TRBV5-1 with TRBJ1-2; 10 bases agree with TRBD1. Trimming at V came to 0 bases and at J to 7 bases, leaving 3 bases not matched to a gene. The CDR3 has 14 amino acids. CDR1 and CDR2 (germline): SGHRS, YFSETQ. Here the CDR3 DNA reads TGCGCCAGCAGCTTGGAGACAGGGGGCGGTGGCTACACCTTC. Its protein product is CASSLETGGGGYTF. The whole variable domain, remainder taken from reference TRBV5-1 and TRBJ1-2, is KAGVTQTPRYLIKTRGQQVTLSCSPISGHRSVSWYQQTPGQGLQFLFEYFSETQRNKGNFPGRFSGRQFSNSRSEMNVSTLELGDSALYLCASSLETGGGGYTFGSGTRLTVV.

This clone has a single count. Distinct nucleotide sequences in the sample also encode this CDR3. The chain employs TRBV3-1 (or the pseudogene TRBV3-2) and TRBJ2-1, with 13 bases lining up with TRBD2. The CDR3 is 15 residues long. Looked up from germline, CDR1 is LGHDT and CDR2 is YNNKEL (reference sequence). Germline trimming cut 4 bases from V and 5 bases from J; bases unmatched to any gene: 2. The CDR3 DNA follows: TGTGCCAGCAGCCCCGGGACTAGCGGGAACAATGAGCAGTTCTTC. As protein: CASSPGTSGNNEQFF.

V and J are TRBV6-1 and TRBJ2-3; 10 bases align to TRBD1. CDR3 size: 16 residues. Germline V gene sequence: CDR1 MNHNS, CDR2 SASEGT. With 2 bases clipped from V and 3 bases from J, the junction kept 5 bases outside the gene matches. The CDR3 sequence is CASSESRGQGTDTQYF. CDR3 coding DNA: TGTGCCAGCAGTGAATCGAGGGGACAGGGGACAGATACGCAGTATTTT.

This clone was detected only a few times. The rearrangement joins TRBV4-2 to TRBJ2-1; TRBD2 aligns across 8 bases. V lost 1 base, J lost 6 bases, and 2 bases stayed unmatched. Per the germline V gene, CDR1 is LGHNA and CDR2 is YNFKEQ. CDR3 size: 14 residues. The CDR3 sequence is CASSQAGGANEQFF. CDR3 DNA sequence: TGTGCCAGCAGCCAAGCCGGGGGGGCCAATGAGCAGTTCTTC.

The rearrangement uses TRBV12-3 or TRBV12-4 and TRBJ2-7; D is perhaps TRBD1 (5 bases). The CDR3 spans 13 residues. Trimming took off 4 bases at V and 2 bases at J, with 9 bases between the two ends. The CDR3 nucleotides read TGTGCCAGCAGTTCCAGGGTTACCTACGAGCAGTACTTC. Translation gives CASSSRVTYEQYF.

The DNA for the CDR3 is TGTGCCAGCAGCTCGGGACAGAGCAATCAGCCCCAGCATTTT. Protein: CASSSGQSNQPQHF. The chain combines TRBV7-9 with TRBJ1-5, with TRBD1 identical over 7 bases. This CDR3 region has 14 residues. Germline V gene sequence: CDR1 SEHNR, CDR2 FQNEAQ (reference sequence). Germline trimming cut 4 bases from V and 1 base from J; bases unmatched to any gene: 1.